This T cell receptor (beta chain) stems from a study of T-cell reconstitution after alpha-beta-depleted transplantation in children. For TCRbeta, the library was prepared with unique molecular identifiers. Each CDR3 protein is one row after TCRdb ran MiXCR on the PCR reads. Among some 300,000 distinct CDR3 sequences listed, about 9.4% were seen once. This clonotype was seen only a few times. Germline V CDR1 and CDR2: MNHEY, SVGEGT. V trimming: 6 bases; J trimming: 3 bases; junction bases outside the gene matches: 6. The length of the CDR3 is 16 residues. J is TRBJ2-1 and V is TRBV6-2 or TRBV6-3, with TRBD2 matching over 12 bases. This clonotype was obtained from a human donor who donated a stem cell graft to a child with acute lymphoblastic leukemia. This material consisted of PBMCs from the stem cell graft donor, taken from the stem cell graft. Here the CDR3 DNA reads TGTGCCAGCAGGGGACTAGCGGGCAAATTCTACAATGAGCAGTTCTTC. Its protein is CASRGLAGKFYNEQFF.